This TCR beta chain was sequenced for a study of beta chain features in type 1 diabetes. Points from the study as a whole: There was a moderate but significant shortening of TCRB CDR3s in all four CD4+ subsets of Type 1 diabetes patients. A potential influence of HLA type upon TCRB rearrangement remained unresolved herein.

Expressed TCRB transcripts got sequenced, as all isolated RNA was reverse transcribed. Clones were read by immunoSEQ multiplex PCR, and TCRdb kept only the in-frame ones, dropping some. The table includes 160,000 or so clones, 7% to 9.5% detected once. Worth noting for this clone: Its target is not known.

The receptor was derived from a woman aged 25 to 39 with type 1 diabetes. Sequencing was done on a sample of central memory CD4+ T cells from blood.

CDR3 sequence reads: CASSPPSGPFQETQYF. The DNA of the CDR3 is TGTGCCAGCTCACCACCAAGCGGGCCCTTCCAAGAGACCCAGTACTTC. V is TRBV18 and J is TRBJ2-5; D might be TRBD2 (6 bases). This CDR3 is built from 16 residues. V was shortened by 0 bases and J by 1 base, with 12 bases between the two germline ends. Germline lookup yields CDR1 KGHSH and CDR2 LQKENI.